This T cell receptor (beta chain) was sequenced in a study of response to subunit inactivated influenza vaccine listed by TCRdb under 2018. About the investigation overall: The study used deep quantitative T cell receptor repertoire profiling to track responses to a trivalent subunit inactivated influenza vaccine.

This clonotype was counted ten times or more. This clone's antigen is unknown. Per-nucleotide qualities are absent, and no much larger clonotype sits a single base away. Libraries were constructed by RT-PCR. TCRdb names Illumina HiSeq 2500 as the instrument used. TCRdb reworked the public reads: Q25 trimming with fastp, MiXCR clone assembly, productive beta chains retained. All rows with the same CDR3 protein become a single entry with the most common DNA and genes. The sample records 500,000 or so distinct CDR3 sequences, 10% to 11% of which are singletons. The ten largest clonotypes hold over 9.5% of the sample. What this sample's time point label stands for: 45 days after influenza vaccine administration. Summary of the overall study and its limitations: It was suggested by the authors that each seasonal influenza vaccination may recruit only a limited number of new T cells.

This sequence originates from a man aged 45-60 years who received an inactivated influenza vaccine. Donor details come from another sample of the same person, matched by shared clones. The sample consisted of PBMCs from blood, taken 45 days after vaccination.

The DNA sequence is TGCAGTGCTAGGTCCTACACAGATACGCAGTATTTT. Translated, this gives CSARSYTDTQYF. The chain uses TRBV20-1 and TRBJ2-3, with the D gene not confidently named. The CDR3 sequence holds 12 residues, the cysteine and phenylalanine included. The retained sequence is limited to the CDR3, 36 bases, with the frame set at the first base. Taken from the germline V gene (reference sequence), the CDR1 and CDR2 loops are DFQATT and SNEGSKA. At the junction V is shortened by 3 bases and J by 2 bases, with 6 bases in between.